This TCR beta chain was recovered during a study of shared clonotypes between healthy human individuals. Clones were read by immunoSEQ multiplex PCR, and TCRdb kept only the in-frame ones, dropping some. Here the sample spans some 530,000 clones, approximately 82% being singletons. The germline V gene has CDR1 SGHAT and CDR2 FQNNGV. The CDR3 extends over 15 amino acids. V lost 4 bases, J lost 0 bases, and 9 bases lay in between. Sequencing was carried out using PBMCs. The gene calls are TRBV11-2 and TRBJ2-2, with D unclear. This clonotype was sampled from a woman in her thirties or forties in good health. Some clones in this sample may be carry-over from other donors' samples. CDR3 nucleotide sequence: TGTGCCAGCAGCTGGATAGGATCGAACACCGGGGAGCTGTTTTTT. This sequence encodes CASSWIGSNTGELFF.